This T cell receptor (beta chain) emerged from a study of blood T cell repertoires in COVID-19. The wider study: Acute and convalescent COVID-19 specimens originated in the United States, Italy and Spain.

The CDR3 contains 15 residues. Germline V gives CDR1 SGDLS, CDR2 YYNGEE. J lost 7 bases, V lost 0 bases, and 7 bases had no gene match. Generated by immunoSEQ multiplex PCR, the TCRdb table keeps only in-frame clones and is missing some. The sample consists of a few hundred thousand clones, 80% to 90% of them appearing once. The receptor was isolated from a woman aged 55-70 years with COVID-19, enrolled during active disease. Sequenced: peripheral blood. J is TRBJ1-1 and V is TRBV9, with 9 bases aligning to TRBD1. The CDR3: CASSVEQGARSEAFF. The CDR3 DNA is TGTGCCAGCAGCGTAGAACAGGGGGCCAGGAGTGAAGCTTTCTTT.